This paragraph covers one T cell receptor (beta chain) sequence. TCRdb ran MiXCR on the RT-PCR reads and lists one entry per CDR3 protein. The sample contains 550,000 to 750,000 distinct CDR3 sequences, over 12% of which appear only once. With 3 bases removed from V and 8 bases from J, the gap between germline ends came to 7 bases. The CDR3 covers 11 residues. The TCR comes from a female donor in good health, serving as a healthy control. V usage is TRBV12-3 or TRBV12-4 and J usage is TRBJ1-2; D is undetermined. The specimen sequenced was memory CD4+ T cells from blood. This CDR3 reads CASSLEMGYTF. Here the CDR3 DNA reads TGTGCCAGCAGTTTGGAGATGGGCTACACCTTC.